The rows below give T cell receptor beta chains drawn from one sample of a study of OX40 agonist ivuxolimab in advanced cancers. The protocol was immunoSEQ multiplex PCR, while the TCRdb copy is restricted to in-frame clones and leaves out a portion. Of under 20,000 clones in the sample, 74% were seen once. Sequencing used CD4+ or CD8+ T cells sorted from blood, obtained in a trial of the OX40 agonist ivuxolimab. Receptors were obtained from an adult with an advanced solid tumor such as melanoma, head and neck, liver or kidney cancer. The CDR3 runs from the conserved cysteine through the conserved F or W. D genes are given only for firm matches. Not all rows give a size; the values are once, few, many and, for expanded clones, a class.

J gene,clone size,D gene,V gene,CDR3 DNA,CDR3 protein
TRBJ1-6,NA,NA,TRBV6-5,TGTGCCAGCAGTTACTCCGCAACCCTCTATAATTCACCCCTCCACTTT,CASSYSATLYNSPLHF
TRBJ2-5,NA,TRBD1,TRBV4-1,TGCGCCAGCAGCCAAGATCTGGGACAGGGTGCGACCCAGTACTTC,CASSQDLGQGATQYF
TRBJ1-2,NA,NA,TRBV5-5,TGTGCCAGCAGCTTGGTTTCGGGTTTTGGAGGTGGCTACACCTTC,CASSLVSGFGGGYTF
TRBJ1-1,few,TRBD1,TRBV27,TGTGCCAGCAGTTCCACACAGGGGCCGAACACTGAAGCTTTCTTT,CASSSTQGPNTEAFF
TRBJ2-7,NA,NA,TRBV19,TGTGCCAGTAGTATAGTGCCAGCCTACGAGCAGTACTTC,CASSIVPAYEQYF
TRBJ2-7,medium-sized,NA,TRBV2,TGTGCCAGCAGTGATGCCTACGAGCAGTACTTC,CASSDAYEQYF
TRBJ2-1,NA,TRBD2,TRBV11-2,TGTGCCAGCAGCTTGGGGACTAGTTTTGAGCAGTTCTTC,CASSLGTSFEQFF
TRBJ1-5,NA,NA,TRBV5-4,TGTGCCAGCAGCTTGAGGCGGGTCAATCAGCCCCAGCATTTT,CASSLRRVNQPQHF
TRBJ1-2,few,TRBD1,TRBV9,TGTGCCAGCAGCGTAGATGGGACAGGGGGTGGGTCGTATGGCTACACCTTC,CASSVDGTGGGSYGYTF
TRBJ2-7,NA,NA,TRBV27,TGTGCCAGCAGTTTGGGGGGTGGGCCCTACGAGCAGTACTTC,CASSLGGGPYEQYF
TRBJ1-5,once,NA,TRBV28,TGTGCCAGCAGTTTTGGGGGGTATGGGAATCAGCCCCAGCATTTT,CASSFGGYGNQPQHF
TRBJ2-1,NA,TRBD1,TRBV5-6,TGTGCCAGCAGCTCGGGACAGGGTCATGATGAGCAGTTCTTC,CASSSGQGHDEQFF
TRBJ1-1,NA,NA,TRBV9,TGTGCCAGCAGCCCGACGACAGGACGCGGCACTGAAGCTTTCTTT,CASSPTTGRGTEAFF
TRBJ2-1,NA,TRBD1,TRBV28,TGTGCCAGCAGCCGTGGGACAGCCGAAATTTACTATACCTACAATGAGCAGTTCTTC,CASSRGTAEIYYTYNEQFF
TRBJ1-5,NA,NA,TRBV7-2,TGTGCCAGCAGCTTAGCATCGGTGGGGAATCAGCCCCAGCATTTT,CASSLASVGNQPQHF
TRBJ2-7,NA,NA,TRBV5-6,TGTGCCAGCAGTCTCTGGGGGTACGAGCAGTACTTC,CASSLWGYEQYF
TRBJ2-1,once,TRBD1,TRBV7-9,TGTGCCAGCAGCCCACGGGACAGGGCCTACAATGAGCAGTTCTTC,CASSPRDRAYNEQFF
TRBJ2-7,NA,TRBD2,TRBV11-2,TGTGCCAGCAGCCCCGGCGGGGCGGGAGGGTCCCCCTACGAGCAGTACTTC,CASSPGGAGGSPYEQYF
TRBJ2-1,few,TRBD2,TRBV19,TGTGCCAGTAGTATGGCGGCTAGCGGGACGAATGAGCAGTTCTTC,CASSMAASGTNEQFF
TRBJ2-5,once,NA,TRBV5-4,TGTGCCAGCAGCTTGGCGGCAGGGGTGACCCAGTACTTC,CASSLAAGVTQYF
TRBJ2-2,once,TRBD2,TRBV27,TGTGCCAGCAGTCTGATAGCGGGGCTCGGGGGCGGGGAGCTGTTTTTT,CASSLIAGLGGGELFF
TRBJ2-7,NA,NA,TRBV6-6,TGTGCCAGCAGTTACCTCAGTGCAGGTCCCTACGAGCAGTACTTC,CASSYLSAGPYEQYF
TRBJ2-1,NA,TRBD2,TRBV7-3,TGTGCCAGCAGCAAAAGTACAGGACTAGCGGGGGGTGGTTATGAGCAGTTCTTC,CASSKSTGLAGGGYEQFF
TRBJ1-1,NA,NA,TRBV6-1,TGTGCCAGCAGTGAATTCGACAGGCGTAGGGCGGCTTTCTTT,CASSEFDRRRAAFF
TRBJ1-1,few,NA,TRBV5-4,TGTGCCAGCAGCTTTCACGAACCCAACACTGAAGCTTTCTTT,CASSFHEPNTEAFF
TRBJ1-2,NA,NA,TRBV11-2,TGTGCCAGCACCCGCGTAGGGCAGGGGAAAAACTATGGCTACACCTTC,CASTRVGQGKNYGYTF
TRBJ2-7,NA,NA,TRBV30,TGTGCCTGGAGTGTTGGCCGTACCTACGAGCAGTACTTC,CAWSVGRTYEQYF
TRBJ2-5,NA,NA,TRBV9,TGTGCCAGCAGCGTTAGGACCCCGCAAGAGACCCAGTACTTC,CASSVRTPQETQYF
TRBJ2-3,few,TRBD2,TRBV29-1,TGCAGCGTTGCCGGGACTAGCGGCTTTACAGATACGCAGTATTTT,CSVAGTSGFTDTQYF
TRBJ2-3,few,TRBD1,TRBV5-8,TGTGCCAGCAGCCATGGACAGGGAGGCACAGATACGCAGTATTTT,CASSHGQGGTDTQYF
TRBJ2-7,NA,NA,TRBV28,TGTGCCAGCAGCTCCACCCACAGGGAGCACTACGAGCAGTACTTC,CASSSTHREHYEQYF
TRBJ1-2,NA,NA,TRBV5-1,TGCGCCAGCAGCACCGGGACGGGCTATGGCTACACCTTC,CASSTGTGYGYTF
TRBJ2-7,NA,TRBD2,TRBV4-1,TGCGCCAGCAGCCAACTAGCGGGACCTTCCTACGTGCAGTACTTC,CASSQLAGPSYVQYF
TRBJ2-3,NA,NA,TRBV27,TGTGCCAGCAGTTCACAAGTCACAGATACGCAGTATTTT,CASSSQVTDTQYF
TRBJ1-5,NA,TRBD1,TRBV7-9,TGTGCCAGCAGCTTAGGACAGGGGGCATATAGCAATCAGCCCCAGCATTTT,CASSLGQGAYSNQPQHF
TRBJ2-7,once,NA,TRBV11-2,TGTGCCAGCAGCTTCGGGACGGCCTACGAGCAGTACTTC,CASSFGTAYEQYF
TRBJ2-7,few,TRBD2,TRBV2,TGTGCCAGCAGAGGGGAGCGGGAGACCTACGAGCAGTACTTC,CASRGERETYEQYF
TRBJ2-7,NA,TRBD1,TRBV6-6,TGTGCCAGCACCGAAGGGGGCCGCGAGCAGTACTTC,CASTEGGREQYF
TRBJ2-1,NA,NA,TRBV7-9,TGTGCCAGCAGCTTAGATTCCGGGGATGAGCAGTTCTTC,CASSLDSGDEQFF
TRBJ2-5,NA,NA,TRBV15,TGTGCCACCAGCAGAGAGGCCGATCAAGAGACCCAGTACTTC,CATSREADQETQYF
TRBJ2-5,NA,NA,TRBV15,TGTGCCACCAGCAGGACTCTAGCGAACATAGGGGAGACCCAGTACTTC,CATSRTLANIGETQYF
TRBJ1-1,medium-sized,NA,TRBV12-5,TGTGCTAGTGCCCCCCCGGGACACCCGGCACCTTATTCTTTT,CASAPPGHPAPYSF
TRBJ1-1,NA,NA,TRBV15,TGTGCCACCCTACAGGACACTGAAGCTTTCTTT,CATLQDTEAFF
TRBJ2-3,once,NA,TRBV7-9,TGTGCCAGCAGCTTAGGCCGGTGGATCGGAGATACGCAGTATTTT,CASSLGRWIGDTQYF
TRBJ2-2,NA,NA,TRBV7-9,TGTGCCAGCAGCTTAGTGGGATCTTACACCGGGGAGCTGTTTTTT,CASSLVGSYTGELFF
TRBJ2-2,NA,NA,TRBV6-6,TGTGCCAGCAGTTACGGGGGTACCGGGGAGCTGTTTTTT,CASSYGGTGELFF